The next 18 T cell receptor beta chains were all read from a single sample in a study of T cells after somatic rescue of genetic block. This table comes from immunoSEQ multiplex PCR, and its TCRdb copy is limited to in-frame clones, with some not included. The sample carries tens of thousands of clones, about 87% recorded once. The sequencing input was peripheral blood mononuclear cells (PBMCs). The receptors derive from a woman between 18 and 29 years old.

The J gene is TRBJ2-7, the V gene TRBV5-4; possible D gene TRBD1, 5 bases. The CDR3 runs 14 residues. V lost 0 bases and J lost 6, with 13 bases in between. CDR1 SGHNT and CDR2 YYREEE come from the germline V gene (reference sequence). The CDR3 is CASSLGQIPSEQYF. The DNA of the CDR3 is TGTGCCAGCAGCTTGGGACAGATACCCTCCGAGCAGTACTTC. Full variable domain (rest looked up from reference TRBV5-4 and TRBJ2-7): ETGVTQSPTHLIKTRGQQVTLRCSSQSGHNTVSWYQQALGQGPQFIFQYYREEENGRGNFPPRFSGLQFPNYSSELNVNALELDDSALYLCASSLGQIPSEQYFGPGTRLTVT.

The chain employs TRBV29-1 and TRBJ2-6; D is uncertain. The germline V gene has CDR1 SQVTM and CDR2 ANQGSEA. This CDR3 is built from 16 residues. Trimming shortened V by 7 bases and J by 0 bases, and 16 bases separated the two germline ends. The CDR3, as DNA: TGCAGCGCTGCCGAGTCAATTAGCTCTGGGGCCAACGTCCTGACTTTC. The encoded protein is CSAAESISSGANVLTF.

The chain is built from TRBV29-1 and TRBJ2-1; the D is unclear. With 4 bases removed from V and 0 bases from J, the gap between germline ends came to 10 bases. The CDR3 sequence is 14 residues long. Per germline, CDR1 SQVTM and CDR2 ANQGSEA. The CDR3 sequence: CSVVDGSSYNEQFF. The DNA for the CDR3 is TGCAGCGTTGTTGATGGAAGCTCCTACAATGAGCAGTTCTTC.

V gene TRBV27 combines with J gene TRBJ1-5; D may be TRBD1 (5 bases). This CDR3 contains 14 residues. Germline lookup yields CDR1 MNHEY and CDR2 SMNVEV (reference sequence). The V end was cut by 5 bases, the J end by 5 bases, with 13 bases between. The CDR3 region has the DNA TGTGCCAGCAGTCCCGGGGGAGGCTATCAGCCCCAGCATTTT. Protein product: CASSPGGGYQPQHF.

This sequence joins TRBV21-1 and TRBJ2-1; the D call TRBD2 from the table was never checked on the DNA. TRBV21-1 is reported as a pseudogene. This CDR3 is built from 22 residues. The CDR3 bases are TGTGCCAGCAGCAAAGCGTCAACCGGGACTACCAAACTACAGAGCTCCTACAATGAGCAGTTCTTC. This codes for CASSKASTGTTKLQSSYNEQFF.

J is TRBJ2-7 and V is TRBV28; the match to TRBD1 covers 8 bases. V lost 7 bases to trimming and J lost 0 bases; unmatched junction nucleotides: 5. The CDR3 is 14 amino acids. Germline V gene sequence: CDR1 MDHEN, CDR2 SYDVKM. CDR3 in amino acids: CASNTGGTSYEQYF. CDR3 nucleotides: TGTGCCAGCAATACAGGGGGAACCTCCTACGAGCAGTACTTC.

The rearrangement joins TRBV7-9 to TRBJ2-3; D uncertain. Germline-derived CDR1 and CDR2 are SEHNR and FQNEAQ (reference sequence). Trimming shortened V by 3 bases and J by 2 bases, and 9 bases separated the two germline ends. The CDR3 extends over 14 amino acids. CDR3 region: CASSFPLSTDTQYF. The CDR3, as DNA: TGTGCCAGCAGCTTTCCCCTCTCCACAGATACGCAGTATTTT.

The chain has TRBV7-6 and TRBJ2-5; TRBD2 matches at 9 bases. The ends lost 5 bases at V and 0 bases at J; junction bases unmatched: 7. The CDR3 contains 16 residues. Germline V gene sequence: CDR1 SGHVS, CDR2 FNYEAQ. In DNA, the CDR3 is TGTGCCAGCAGCCGAGGGACTAGCAGCAACCAAGAGACCCAGTACTTC. It yields the protein CASSRGTSSNQETQYF.

The V and J genes are TRBV15 and TRBJ1-1; D call uncertain. The CDR3 has 14 amino acids. In germline, CDR1 is LNHNV, CDR2 YYDKDF (reference sequence). Trimming removed 2 bases from V and 6 bases from J, with 13 bases in between. The CDR3 is CATSRSGIIPEAFF. CDR3 coding DNA: TGTGCCACCAGCAGATCAGGAATCATACCTGAAGCTTTCTTT.

This clone was recorded only once. In DNA, the CDR3 is TGTGCCAGCAGCTTAGTTGACAGGGCGGGCGAGCAGTACTTC. Amino acid sequence: CASSLVDRAGEQYF. The V gene is TRBV7-2, the J gene TRBJ2-7, with 7 bases fitting TRBD1. Germline CDR1 reads SGHTA; CDR2 reads FQGNSA. The CDR3 is 14 residues long. With 1 base clipped from V and 6 bases from J, the junction kept 6 bases outside the gene matches. Using reference TRBV7-2 and TRBJ2-7 for the parts outside the CDR3, the full variable domain is GAGVSQSPSNKVTEKGKDVELRCDPISGHTALYWYRQSLGQGLEFLIYFQGNSAPDKSGLPSDRFSAERTGGSVSTLTIQRTQQEDSAVYLCASSLVDRAGEQYFGPGTRLTVT.

The rearrangement uses TRBV7-9 and TRBJ2-1; TRBD2 agrees at 9 bases. The CDR3 contains 16 residues. The germline gives CDR1 SEHNR, CDR2 FQNEAQ (reference sequence). V lost 3 bases and J lost 8; bases outside the gene matches: 11. The CDR3 here is CASSFSPAGGEDEQFF. CDR3 coding DNA: TGTGCCAGCAGCTTTTCCCCAGCGGGGGGTGAAGATGAGCAGTTCTTC.

The V call is TRBV2, the J call TRBJ1-2; no definite D call. Per germline, CDR1 SNHLY and CDR2 FYNNEI. The CDR3 loop spans 13 amino acids. Trimming cost V 0 bases and J 2 bases, with 4 bases left between them. The CDR3 sequence: CASSEAGNYGYTF. For the CDR3, the DNA is TGTGCCAGCAGTGAAGCAGGGAACTATGGCTACACCTTC.

The gene calls are TRBV28 and TRBJ1-2; D remains ambiguous. CDR3 size: 14 residues. Germline CDR1 is MDHEN and CDR2 is SYDVKM. Trimming removed 0 bases at V and 0 bases at J, with 5 bases between. CDR3 bases: TGTGCCAGCAGTTTATGGGCGGCTAACTATGGCTACACCTTC. This sequence encodes CASSLWAANYGYTF.

The chain uses TRBV9 and TRBJ2-5; TRBD2 agrees at 9 bases. Germline CDR1 SGDLS, CDR2 YYNGEE. This CDR3 is built from 16 residues. With V trimmed by 0 bases and J by 5 bases, 8 bases remained unmatched. The CDR3 here is CASSVVAGGPGETQYF. The CDR3 DNA reads TGTGCCAGCAGCGTAGTGGCGGGAGGGCCCGGGGAGACCCAGTACTTC.

CDR3 bases: TGTGCCAGCAGCGTAGGGGGGACAGGAAATCAGCCCCAGCATTTT. Its protein is CASSVGGTGNQPQHF. The chain joins TRBV9 to TRBJ1-5; 8 bases are a match to TRBD1. From germline, CDR1 is SGDLS and CDR2 YYNGEE. The CDR3 spans 15 residues. The trim removed 0 bases at V and 4 bases at J, leaving 3 bases unmatched.

J is TRBJ2-2 and V is TRBV5-4, with 11 positions matching TRBD2. Germline V gene data show CDR1 as SGHNT and CDR2 as YYREEE (reference sequence). CDR3 length equals 15 residues. J was trimmed by 5 bases and V by 5 bases; bases with no gene match: 5. The CDR3 sequence: CASRAGTSGTGELFF. The CDR3 DNA sequence: TGTGCCAGCAGGGCCGGGACTAGCGGTACCGGGGAGCTGTTTTTT.

In this sample, this clone turned up once. J is TRBJ2-1 and V is TRBV18; TRBD2 matches 13 bases. CDR3 length: 17 amino acids. The J segment lost 14 bases and the V segment lost 0 bases, leaving 13 bases of the junction unmatched. In germline, CDR1 is KGHSH, CDR2 LQKENI. CDR3 nucleotides: TGTGCCAGCTCACCACCTGATTTCCGGACTAGCGGGAGCAACAAGTTCTTC. This translates into CASSPPDFRTSGSNKFF.

V gene TRBV19 combines with J gene TRBJ1-5; maybe TRBD1 (6 bases). V lost 2 bases to trimming and J lost 4 bases, with 15 bases between them. Germline V gene sequence: CDR1 LNHDA, CDR2 SQIVND (reference sequence). The CDR3 spans 16 residues. CDR3 amino acids: CASSIPPDRRNQPQHF. The CDR3 DNA follows: TGTGCCAGTAGTATACCCCCTGACAGGCGTAATCAGCCCCAGCATTTT. The complete variable domain, with remaining parts taken from reference TRBV19 and TRBJ1-5, reads DGGITQSPKYLFRKEGQNVTLSCEQNLNHDAMYWYRQDPGQGLRLIYYSQIVNDFQKGDIAEGYSVSREKKESFPLTVTSAQKNPTAFYLCASSIPPDRRNQPQHFGDGTRLSIL.